This T cell receptor (beta chain) was identified in a study of T cells after yellow fever vaccination. Trimming removed 2 bases at V and 8 bases at J, with 12 bases between. The CDR3 contains 13 residues. Germline assignment: CDR1 MNHNS and CDR2 SASEGT. This clonotype has only one observation. TCRdb called the 5' RACE reads again in MiXCR, with one record for every CDR3 protein. The table lists 300,000 to 400,000 distinct CDR3 sequences, about 10% of them singletons. The material sequenced was CD4+ T cells sorted from PBMCs, taken 45 days after the yellow fever booster vaccination. V is TRBV6-1 and J is TRBJ1-2; the D is unclear. The clonotype was recovered from a man younger than 35 who received the YFV17D yellow fever vaccine. The CDR3 region is CASSEWAGGGYTF. In nucleotides, the CDR3 is TGTGCCAGCAGTGAATGGGCAGGAGGGGGCTACACCTTC.